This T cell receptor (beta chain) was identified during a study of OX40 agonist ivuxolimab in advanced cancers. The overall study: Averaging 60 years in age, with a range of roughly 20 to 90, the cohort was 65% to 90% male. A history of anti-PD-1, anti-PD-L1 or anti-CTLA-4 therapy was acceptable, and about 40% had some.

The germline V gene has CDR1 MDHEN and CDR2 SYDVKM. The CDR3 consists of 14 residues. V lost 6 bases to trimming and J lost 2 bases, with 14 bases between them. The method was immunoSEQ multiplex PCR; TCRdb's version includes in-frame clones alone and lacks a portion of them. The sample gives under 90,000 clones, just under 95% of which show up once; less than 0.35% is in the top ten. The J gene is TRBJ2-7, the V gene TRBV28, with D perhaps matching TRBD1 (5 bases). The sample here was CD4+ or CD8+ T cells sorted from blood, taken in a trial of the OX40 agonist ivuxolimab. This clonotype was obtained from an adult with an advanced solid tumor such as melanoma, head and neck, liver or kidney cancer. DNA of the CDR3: TGTGCCAGCAGAAATCAGGGATCCCCCTACGAGCAGTACTTC. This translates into CASRNQGSPYEQYF. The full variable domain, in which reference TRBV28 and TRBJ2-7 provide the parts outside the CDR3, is DVKVTQSSRYLVKRTGEKVFLECVQDMDHENMFWYRQDPGLGLRLIYFSYDVKMKEKGDIPEGYSVSREKKERFSLILESASTNQTSMYLCASRNQGSPYEQYFGPGTRLTVT.